The entry that follows covers one T cell receptor beta chain sequence. This specimen comes from a study of blood T cell repertoires in COVID-19. Study background: Whether acute or convalescent, the COVID-19 samples came from the United States, Italy and Spain. The cDNA or gDNA used as material had been derived from T cells, B-cell-depleted T cells, or PBMCs.

Original analysis: The authors estimated nucleated cell counts from reference gene primer amplification. Using immunoSEQ multiplex PCR, the repertoire was profiled, and TCRdb retains in-frame clones only, with some absent. V, J and clone size are those of that table, while D and trimming were read from the DNA. Of 150,000 or so clones listed, around 82% are singletons. Germline lookup yields CDR1 LNHNV and CDR2 YYDKDF (reference sequence). The CDR3 has 13 amino acids. The V gene end was trimmed by 3 bases and the J gene end by 4 bases; junction bases not matched to a gene: 0. The J gene is TRBJ2-5, the V gene TRBV15; 9 bases fit TRBD1. The sequenced sample consisted of peripheral blood. The clonotype was recovered from a human donor with acute or convalescent COVID-19. The donor label of this sample is uncertain. The CDR3 region is CATSRGQGETQYF. The CDR3 nucleotides are TGTGCCACCAGCAGGGGACAGGGAGAGACCCAGTACTTC.